These 21 T cell receptor delta chains originate from one sample sequenced in a study of delta chains in infants with herpesvirus infections. Reverse transcription of PBMC RNA used primers specific for the gamma and delta chains. TCRdb reapplied CATT to the RT-PCR reads. The table has some 830 delta-chain clones, roughly 37% seen once; the top ten hold roughly 15%. Material: peripheral blood, obtained at time point 1 of longitudinal follow-up. The receptors were gathered from a human donor who was a Ugandan infant, either HIV-exposed or HIV-unexposed (not recorded which).

In this sample, this clone is hyperexpanded. The rearrangement joins TRDV1 to TRDJ1; TRDD3 agrees at 9 bases. CDR3 length: 20 amino acids. Germline CDR1 reads TSWWSYY; CDR2 reads QGS. Losses at the gene ends were 3 bases for V and 5 bases for J; bases not matched to a gene: 22. This CDR3 is CALGEAFPSWSVLGEDKLIF. The CDR3 nucleotides are TGTGCTCTTGGGGAGGCCTTCCCTTCATGGTCCGTACTGGGGGAGGATAAACTCATCTTT.

This clone was observed a handful of times. CDR3 sequence: CACDFATGGYDSWDTRQMFF. The CDR3 bases are TGTGCCTGTGACTTTGCTACTGGGGGATACGACTCCTGGGACACCCGACAGATGTTTTTC. V and J are TRDV2 and TRDJ3; 13 nucleotides align to TRDD3. Germline V gives CDR1 GEAIGNYY, CDR2 EKD. This CDR3 spans 20 amino acids. The V segment lost 3 bases and the J segment 0 bases; nucleotides outside the gene matches: 7.

By proportion, this clone is large (0.1 to 1%). This sequence joins TRDV1 and TRDJ1, with TRDD3 identical over 9 bases. The V and J ends lost 0 bases and 0 bases, in that order; junction bases with no gene match: 17. CDR3 length: 21 amino acids. Per the germline V gene, CDR1 is TSWWSYY and CDR2 is QGS. CDR3 in DNA: TGTGCTCTTGGGGAACTGGGTAACCTTCTTCAGTACTGGGGGAACACCGATAAACTCATCTTT. Its translation: CALGELGNLLQYWGNTDKLIF.

This clone is deemed large (0.1 to 1%). The chain carries TRDV2 and TRDJ2; 8 bases line up with TRDD3. Germline V gives CDR1 GEAIGNYY, CDR2 EKD. The CDR3 length is 18 residues. J was trimmed by 0 bases and V by 1 base; bases with no gene match: 9. The CDR3 is CACDTTDYWGALTAQLFF. The CDR3 DNA reads TGTGCCTGTGACACGACAGATTACTGGGGGGCTTTGACAGCACAACTCTTCTTT.

Concerning this clone: This may arise from a read error, as a much more abundant clone is one base away. Other DNA sequences of this sample code for an identical CDR3. V gene TRDV1 combines with J gene TRDJ1; D is perhaps TRDD2 or TRDD3 (6 bases each). The CDR3 sequence is 21 residues long. Germline CDR1 is TSWWSYY and CDR2 is QGS. The CDR3, as DNA: TGTGCTCTTGGGACTTCCTCCCTTTCTGGGGAGGCCGCCTTGTACACCGATAAGCTCATCTTT. It encodes CALGTSSLSGEAALYTDKLIF.

Notes on this clone: This may be a read error, as it is one base from a much larger clone. The rearrangement uses TRDV2 and TRDJ3; 13 bases align to TRDD3. Germline V gene data show CDR1 as GEAIGNYY and CDR2 as EKD. This CDR3 contains 21 residues. The CDR3 DNA reads as TGTGCCTGTGACACCGTACTGGGGGATACGACGAGCTCCTGGGGCACCCGACAGATGTTTTTC. Residues: CACDTVLGDTTSSWGTRQMFF.

Regarding this clone: Given a far larger clone just one base away, this is likely a sequencing read error. V is TRDV1 and J is TRDJ1; D may correspond to TRDD2 or TRDD3 (6 bases each). The CDR3 length is 20 residues. Trimming removed 3 bases from V and 5 bases from J, with 31 bases in between. Germline V lookup: CDR1 TSWWSYY, CDR2 QGS. The CDR3 DNA reads TGTGCTCTTGGGGAGGCCTTCCCTTCATGGTCCGTACCGGGGGAGGATAAACTCATCTTT. Translation: CALGEAFPSWSVPGEDKLIF.

This clone counts as large. The rearrangement links TRDV2 to TRDJ3, with a weak D call TRDD3 (6 bases). The CDR3 runs to 18 residues. Trimming pared 1 base from V and 1 base from J, leaving 13 bases between. Looked up from germline, CDR1 is GEAIGNYY and CDR2 is EKD. The CDR3 spells CACDTVDTVSWDTRQMFF. The CDR3 DNA is TGTGCCTGTGACACGGTGGATACCGTGTCCTGGGACACCCGACAGATGTTTTTC.

This clone appeared a few times. A much larger clone sits a single nucleotide away, making a read error possible. The sample carries other DNA sequences with the same CDR3. J is TRDJ1 and V is TRDV1, with 12 positions matching TRDD3. The J segment lost 0 bases and the V segment lost 3 bases, leaving 23 bases of the junction unmatched. The germline V gene encodes CDR1 TSWWSYY and CDR2 QGS. This CDR3 region has 23 residues. The CDR3 loop reads CALGDSNHSGTGGYRPYTDKLIF. CDR3 nucleotides: TGTGCTCTTGGGGACTCCAACCATTCCGGGACTGGGGGATACCGGCCTTACACCGATAAACTCATCTTT.

By share, this clone ranks as medium-sized. The chain recombines TRDV1 with TRDJ1; 9 bases agree with TRDD3. The J segment lost 1 base and the V segment lost 4 bases, leaving 37 bases of the junction unmatched. CDR3 length: 26 residues. Per germline, CDR1 TSWWSYY and CDR2 QGS. CDR3 in amino acids: CALGVLPFPTPPPLRTGGRFTDKLIF. The CDR3 region has the DNA TGTGCTCTTGGGGTCCTACCTTTTCCTACACCCCCCCCTCTCCGTACTGGGGGACGTTTCACCGATAAACTCATCTTT.

Regarding this clone: One base separates it from a far larger clone, so it is likely a read error. CDR3 amino acids: CALGGILPLYTDKFIF. In nucleotides, the CDR3 is TGTGCTCTTGGGGGGATACTCCCCTTGTACACCGATAAATTCATCTTT. The rearrangement links TRDV1 to TRDJ1, with D perhaps TRDD3 (6 bases). The CDR3 is 16 residues long. The V gene's germline CDR1 is TSWWSYY and CDR2 QGS.

The chain uses TRDV2 and TRDJ2, with D tentatively TRDD3 (5 bases). V lost 0 bases to trimming and J lost 0 bases, with 10 bases between them. CDR3 length equals 16 residues. Germline CDR1 reads GEAIGNYY; CDR2 reads EKD. CDR3 loop: CACDTVGTALTAQLFF. The CDR3 nucleotides read TGTGCCTGTGACACCGTGGGGACCGCTTTGACAGCACAACTCTTCTTT.

By share of the sample, this clone is large. The genes are TRDV1 and TRDJ1, with D hard to call. V lost 0 bases and J lost 3, with 11 bases in between. Germline V gives CDR1 TSWWSYY, CDR2 QGS. This CDR3 has 15 residues. The DNA of the CDR3 is TGTGCTCTTGGGGAACTAGGAAGAGTTCCCGATAAACTCATCTTT. It is translated as CALGELGRVPDKLIF.

With respect to this clone: A far larger clone is only one base removed, so a read error is likely. This chain connects TRDV2 to TRDJ3; 8 bases fit TRDD3. Germline V CDR1 and CDR2: GEAIGNYY, EKD. J gave up 0 bases and V 3 bases, and 9 bases lay outside the gene matches. This CDR3 spans 19 amino acids. The CDR3 DNA sequence: TGTGCCTGTGACGCCCTACTGGGGGTCAGCTCCTGGGACACCCGACAGATGTTTTTC. Translated: CACDALLGVSSWDTRQMFF.

This clone is termed large. The chain uses TRDV1 and TRDJ1, with D perhaps assigned TRDD2 or TRDD3 (6 bases each). Trimming left V 0 bases short and J 4 bases short, with 27 bases between. Germline-derived CDR1 and CDR2 are TSWWSYY and QGS. The length of the CDR3 is 20 residues. CDR3 bases: TGTGCTCTTGGGGAACTAAGTATCTTTCCTAGTGGTGGGGGTGGCGATAAACTCATCTTT. Protein sequence: CALGELSIFPSGGGGDKLIF.

This clone is large within its sample. The CDR3 DNA sequence: TGTGCTCTTGGGGAAAGCCACAGGTGGGCCCGAGGGGGTTACACCGATAAACTCATCTTT. Translating it yields CALGESHRWARGGYTDKLIF. V gene TRDV1 combines with J gene TRDJ1, with D possibly TRDD3 on 5 matching bases. With 2 bases removed from V and 0 bases from J, the gap between germline ends came to 25 bases. CDR3 length: 20 amino acids. CDR1 is TSWWSYY and CDR2 is QGS in the germline V gene.

This clone was recorded a few times. The chain carries TRDV1 and TRDJ1; 12 bases map to TRDD3. The germline V gene encodes CDR1 TSWWSYY and CDR2 QGS. CDR3 length: 21 residues. After removal of 0 bases from V and 7 bases from J, the junction contained 21 bases not matched to a gene. In DNA form, the CDR3 reads TGTGCTCTTGGGGAACTCGCCCCCTGTACTGGGGGATACAGGCGACGGGGTAAACTCATCTTT. The encoded protein is CALGELAPCTGGYRRRGKLIF.

Notes on this clone: A far larger clone lies a single base away; this is likely a read error. CDR3 amino acids: CALGGILPLYTNKLIF. CDR3 DNA sequence: TGTGCTCTTGGGGGGATACTCCCCTTGTACACCAATAAACTCATCTTT. The chain links TRDV1 to TRDJ1; a weak D match, TRDD3 (6 bases). This CDR3 is 16 amino acids long. Germline V gene lookup returns CDR1 TSWWSYY and CDR2 QGS.

This clone was seen a few times. The V and J genes are TRAV29/DV5 and TRDJ3, with D maybe TRDD3 (6 bases). Germline CDR1 and CDR2: NSMFDY and ISSIKDK. This CDR3 contains 19 residues. The V and J ends lost 0 bases and 0 bases respectively, with 16 bases between them. This chain's CDR3 is CAASGGGGDSSWDTRQMFF. For the CDR3, the DNA is TGTGCAGCAAGCGGAGGTGGGGGTGATAGCTCCTGGGACACCCGACAGATGTTTTTC.

Points on this clone: This probably arose from a read error, given a far larger clone one base away. The chain carries TRDV1 and TRDJ1, with 11 positions matching TRDD3. V lost 0 bases, J lost 4 bases, and 13 bases stayed unmatched. The CDR3 contains 19 residues. Germline CDR1 reads TSWWSYY; CDR2 reads QGS. The CDR3 DNA sequence: TGTGCTCTTGGGGAACTGGGCTCCAACTGGGGGATAGGTGTCGATAAACTCATCTTT. It is translated as CALGELGSNWGIGVDKLIF.

As regards this clone: This likely came from a read error, as a far larger clone is one base away. The same CDR3 arises from other DNA sequences in this sample as well. V usage is TRDV2 and J usage is TRDJ2; tentative D call: TRDD3 (6 bases). This CDR3 has 15 residues. Per the germline V gene, CDR1 is GEAIGNYY and CDR2 is EKD. The DNA of the CDR3 is TGTGCCTGTGACACTTGGGGGTCGTTGACAGCACAACTCTTCTTC. Its translation is CACDTWGSLTAQLFF.